This T cell receptor beta chain came from a study of T cell responses to AZD1222 COVID-19 vaccine. The study, taken as a whole, reports: Unmutated variant regions are reportedly the target of nearly half of TCRs that are spike-specific. Without day 14 samples, only post-peak T cell repertoires were studied. White British donors predominated, females outnumbered males, and clonal diversity was possibly underestimated.

This CDR3 spans 13 amino acids. CDR1 is SGHDT and CDR2 is YYEEEE in the germline V gene. V dropped 4 bases and J dropped 12 bases, with 17 bases sitting between them. Clones were read by immunoSEQ multiplex PCR, and TCRdb kept only the in-frame ones, dropping some. The sample shows roughly 100,000 clones, roughly 88% of them seen only once. In regard to this clone: Its specificity is unknown.

The clonotype was recovered from an adult in good health. V gene TRBV5-6 combines with J gene TRBJ2-1; D remains unclear. The material was peripheral blood, obtained on day 0 of AZD1222 vaccination. The CDR3: CASSTRPEYGQFF. DNA for the CDR3: TGTGCCAGCAGCACCCGACCGGAATACGGGCAGTTCTTC. The complete variable domain, with remaining parts taken from reference TRBV5-6 and TRBJ2-1, reads DAGVTQSPTHLIKTRGQQVTLRCSPKSGHDTVSWYQQALGQGPQFIFQYYEEEERQRGNFPDRFSGHQFPNYSSELNVNALLLGDSALYLCASSTRPEYGQFFGPGTRLTVL.